This TCR beta chain was sequenced during a study of human T cells and chemical hapten exposure. Study summary: In the sensitization step, 2% DPC was placed on approximately 2 cm by approximately 2 cm of upper inner arm skin.

Time point given: patch test 2, 6 weeks after DPC sensitization. Noted treatment: therapeutic diphenylcyclopropenone sensitization with weekly scalp DPC. General study findings and limits: PT1 expanded TCR counts correlated positively with patch test score.

Germline V gene lookup returns CDR1 DFQATT and CDR2 SNEGSKA (reference sequence). The ends were cut back, 2 bases at V and 7 bases at J, with 15 bases in the middle. The CDR3 totals 13 residues. This clonotype came up many times. Its matching antigen is unknown. Unique molecular identifiers were affixed to discrete cDNA molecules within the library. Each CDR3 protein is one row after TCRdb ran MiXCR on the RACE reads. Altogether roughly 380,000 distinct CDR3 sequences are present, roughly 6% being singletons, with the ten largest covering less than 6.5%. This specimen was whole blood, taken in connection with sensitization to the hapten diphenylcyclopropenone (DPC). The receptor comes from a young woman with alopecia areata. Some clones in this sample may be carry-over from other donors' samples. The J gene is TRBJ2-7, the V gene TRBV20-1, with D possibly TRBD2 on 7 matching bases. CDR3 sequence: CSARRGGAHEQYF. DNA for the CDR3: TGCAGTGCTAGAAGGGGGGGCGCGCATGAGCAGTACTTC.